Sequencing of this T cell receptor beta chain was carried out in a study of neurological immune-mediated disorders. Notes on the study in general: Falling below healthy controls, multiple sclerosis showed the least TCR clonal expansion, while HTLV-1-associated myelopathy showed the most. TCR-beta repertoires seemed private in all groups, with no expanded CDR3 amino acid sequences shared.

The study used blood bank volunteers in Maryland, USA, as healthy controls. This clonotype was counted many times. Its specificity is not known. CDR1 and CDR2 (germline): SGHTA, FQGNSA. V lost 4 bases, J lost 6 bases, and 18 bases lay in between. This CDR3 has 16 amino acids. TCRdb reanalysed the 5' RACE reads using MiXCR and keeps one entry per CDR3 protein. The sample gives tens of thousands of distinct CDR3 sequences, under 20% of which show up once; approximately 15% is in the top ten. The TCR comes from a middle-aged woman in good health. V is TRBV7-2 and J is TRBJ2-2, with D perhaps TRBD2 (7 bases). Input material: PBMCs. As DNA, the CDR3 is TGTGCCAGCAGCTCTTGGGGGGGGGGCGAGGCCGGGGAGCTGTTTTTT. This translates into CASSSWGGGEAGELFF.